This TCR beta chain was obtained from a study of cytomegalovirus exposure and HLA in healthy donors. General study findings and limits: As a later analysis showed, several of the most significant clusters appeared to be linked to common viral pathogens. Donors belonging to an Asian-associated ancestry cluster reportedly showed fewer N-insertions in productive TCRs than the roughly 700-donor mean, according to what a later analysis found. A later analysis linked a missense variant in DCLRE1C to the trimming of TCR beta V and J genes. Cytomegalovirus-associated TCR beta chains were listed, numbering 164.

Researchers ran the PCR with 60 Vbeta and 13 Jbeta primers. Method: immunoSEQ multiplex PCR; TCRdb's copy keeps in-frame clones and lacks some. This sample has around 200,000 clones, with around 70% found just once. The CDR3 length is 12 residues. Turning to this clone: No antigen is known for it.

The sample was PBMCs. The clonotype originates from a man aged 40-49 years in good health and CMV-seropositive. This sequence joins TRBV21-1 and TRBJ2-1; TRBD1 is the table's D call and was not checked against the DNA. TRBV21-1 is reported as a pseudogene. For the CDR3, the DNA is TGTGCCAGCAGCAAAGGGGGGCAGGAGCAGTTCTTC. Residues: CASSKGGQEQFF.